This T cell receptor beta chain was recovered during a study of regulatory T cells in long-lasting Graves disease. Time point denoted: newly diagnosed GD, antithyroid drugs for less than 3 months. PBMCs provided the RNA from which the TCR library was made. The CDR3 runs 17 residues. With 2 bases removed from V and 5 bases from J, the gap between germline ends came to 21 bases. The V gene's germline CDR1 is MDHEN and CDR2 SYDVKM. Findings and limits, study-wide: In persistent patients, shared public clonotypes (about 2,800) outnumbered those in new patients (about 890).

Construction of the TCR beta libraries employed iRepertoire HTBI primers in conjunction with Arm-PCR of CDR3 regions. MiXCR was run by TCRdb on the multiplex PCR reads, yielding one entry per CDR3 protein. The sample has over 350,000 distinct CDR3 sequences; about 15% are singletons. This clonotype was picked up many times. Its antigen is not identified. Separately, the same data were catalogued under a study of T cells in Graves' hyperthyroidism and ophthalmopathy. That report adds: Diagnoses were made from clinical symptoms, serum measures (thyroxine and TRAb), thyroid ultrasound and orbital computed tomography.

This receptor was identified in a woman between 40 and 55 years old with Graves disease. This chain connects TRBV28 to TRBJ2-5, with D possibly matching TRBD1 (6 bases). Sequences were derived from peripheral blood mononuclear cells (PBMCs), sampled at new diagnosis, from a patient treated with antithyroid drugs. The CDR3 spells CASSLVGPAGAGETQYF. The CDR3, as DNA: TGTGCCAGCAGTTTAGTCGGGCCGGCAGGGGCTGGCGAGACCCAGTACTTC.